Listed below are T cell receptor beta chains from one sample, sequenced in a study of T cells in Graves' hyperthyroidism and ophthalmopathy. TCRdb processed the multiplex PCR reads anew with MiXCR; each CDR3 protein has one entry. The sample yields approximately 700,000 distinct CDR3 sequences, around 15% seen once. The source material was blood. These receptors all stem from a man aged 18 to 30 with Graves' hyperthyroidism. The CDR3 runs from the conserved cysteine through the conserved F or W. A D gene is named only where the DNA matches it firmly. For some rows the clone size is stated as once, few or many, or as a class when expanded; others skip it.

CDR3 protein,CDR3 DNA,D gene,V gene,J gene,clone size
CAGSPVTDDYGYTF,TGTGCCGGCAGCCCTGTTACGGACGATTATGGCTACACCTTC,-,TRBV12-3/TRBV12-4,TRBJ1-2,-
CASSQDRGSGYTF,TGTGCCAGCAGCCAAGACAGGGGGAGCGGCTACACCTTC,TRBD1,TRBV11-1,TRBJ1-2,many
CASKKDTQYF,TGTGCCAGCAAAAAGGATACGCAGTATTTT,-,TRBV28,TRBJ2-3,many
CASSESGQGADTQYF,TGCGCCAGCAGTGAGTCGGGACAGGGGGCAGATACGCAGTATTTT,TRBD1,TRBV10-1,TRBJ2-3,many
CASSYSFTANTEAFF,TGTGCCAGCAGTTACTCATTTACAGCGAACACTGAAGCTTTCTTT,-,TRBV6-5,TRBJ1-1,-
CSVDGRQSYNEQFF,TGCAGCGTTGATGGCAGACAATCTTACAATGAGCAGTTCTTC,-,TRBV29-1,TRBJ2-1,few
CSARDRVDTDFYNEQFF,TGCAGTGCTAGAGATCGGGTCGATACCGACTTCTACAATGAGCAGTTCTTC,-,TRBV20-1,TRBJ2-1,-
CASAPLRGRSETQYF,TGTGCCAGCGCCCCTCTCCGCGGGAGATCAGAGACCCAGTACTTC,TRBD2,TRBV27,TRBJ2-5,few
CASRGRQIPYEQYF,TGTGCCAGCAGGGGGCGGCAAATCCCCTACGAGCAGTACTTC,-,TRBV25-1,TRBJ2-7,-
CASRLAGGAGELFF,TGTGCCAGCAGACTAGCGGGAGGGGCCGGGGAGCTGTTTTTT,TRBD2,TRBV28,TRBJ2-2,few
CASSFRRPYGYTF,TGTGCCAGCAGTTTTCGGCGCCCCTATGGCTACACCTTC,-,TRBV12-3/TRBV12-4,TRBJ1-2,-
CASSESGNSPLHF,TGTGCCAGCAGTGAATCGGGGAATTCACCCCTCCACTTT,-,TRBV25-1,TRBJ1-6,few
CASRRGQGNSEAFF,TGTGCCAGCAGGCGAGGACAGGGTAACTCTGAAGCTTTCTTT,TRBD1,TRBV6-1,TRBJ1-1,many
CSAYSSTGGTEAFF,TGCAGTGCGTACTCCTCGACAGGGGGGACTGAAGCTTTCTTT,TRBD1,TRBV20-1,TRBJ1-1,many
CASSSSIYEQYF,TGTGCCAGCAGTTCTAGTATCTACGAGCAGTACTTC,-,TRBV28,TRBJ2-7,many
CSVLGTSGGSYNEQFF,TGCAGCGTCCTCGGGACTAGCGGGGGTTCCTACAATGAGCAGTTCTTC,TRBD2,TRBV29-1,TRBJ2-1,few
CATSSGGAKRVEQYF,TGTGCCACCAGCAGTGGGGGAGCTAAAAGGGTCGAGCAGTACTTC,-,TRBV15,TRBJ2-7,many
CASSLWTGPLEAFF,TGTGCCAGCAGTTTATGGACAGGGCCGCTCGAAGCTTTCTTT,TRBD1,TRBV28,TRBJ1-1,many
CASEKDQGPPNTGELFF,TGTGCCAGCGAGAAGGATCAGGGGCCCCCGAACACCGGGGAGCTGTTTTTT,-,TRBV7-9,TRBJ2-2,many
CASSFLDGYIDTEAFF,TGTGCCAGCAGTTTTTTGGATGGGTATATTGACACTGAAGCTTTCTTT,-,TRBV28,TRBJ1-1,few